This paragraph reports one TCR beta chain. The antigen is undetermined. Each donor's blood draw was ten milliliters of peripheral blood. Looked up from germline, CDR1 is MGHRA and CDR2 is YSYEKL. The CDR3 has 15 amino acids. The V gene lost 4 bases and the J gene lost 6 bases, with 17 bases spanning the gap. It was with a sample-barcoded 5' primer and a J-beta primer mix that a second PCR of about 6 to 12 cycles was run. Each CDR3 protein is one row after TCRdb ran MiXCR on the 5' RACE reads. The sample includes approximately 1,700,000 distinct CDR3 sequences, around 40% of them seen just once. The data derive from a study of blood T cells in healthy people across ages. Findings and caveats of the study: Aged donors had fewer naive CD4+ cells and lower diversity than long-lived donors. Diversity of TCR beta correlated strongly with naive T cell percentage. Roughly linear age-related decline in beta diversity appeared, significant by age 40.

The gene calls are TRBV4-1 and TRBJ2-3, with D possibly TRBD1 on 6 matching bases. The specimen sequenced was blood. This clonotype originated in a human donor in good health. CDR3 coding DNA: TGCGCCAGCAGCCGACAGAACTTTAGGGGGGATACGCAGTATTTT. This gives the protein CASSRQNFRGDTQYF.